Below, 32 T cell receptor beta chains from the same sample are listed, as sequenced in a study of glioma-infiltrating T cells (dated by TCRdb to the mid-2010s). The reads were generated on an Illumina MiSeq. TCR alpha and beta CDR3 regions were amplified with the iRepertoire nested amplicon-rescue multiplex PCR (arm-PCR) platform from RNA. TCRdb reworked the public reads: Q25 trimming with fastp, MiXCR clone assembly, productive beta chains retained. A single entry per CDR3 protein holds the most common genes and DNA from its merged rows. Within this sample are about 130,000 distinct CDR3 sequences, with roughly 20% of them counted one time only. The top ten clones comprise about 15% of the sample. Sequenced material: glioma tissue, nonneoplastic brain tissue, or PBMCs (not recorded which). These receptors were taken from a human donor with low-grade glioma or glioblastoma, undergoing nonglioma brain surgery, or in good health (not recorded which).

This clonotype was counted at least ten times. The V call is TRBV7-9, the J call TRBJ2-3; 7 bases are shared with TRBD1. Losses at the gene ends were 5 bases for V and 0 bases for J; bases not matched to a gene: 5. CDR1 SEHNR and CDR2 FQNEAQ come from the germline V gene (reference sequence). This CDR3 has 15 amino acids. CDR3 in DNA: TGTGCCAGCAGCCTGACAGGGTATAGCACAGATACGCAGTATTTT. Translating it yields CASSLTGYSTDTQYF.

The V and J genes are TRBV14 and TRBJ2-1, with 7 bases lining up with TRBD2. After removal of 6 bases from V and 0 bases from J, the junction contained 2 bases not matched to a gene. This CDR3 is built from 14 residues. Germline V gene data show CDR1 as SGHDN and CDR2 as FVKESK. CDR3 region: CASRGGSSYNEQFF. CDR3 sequence (DNA): TGTGCCAGCAGGGGCGGGAGCTCCTACAATGAGCAGTTCTTC.

This clonotype has ten or more counts. The chain is built from TRBV7-2 and TRBJ2-1; D remains unclear. This CDR3 is built from 15 residues. V was pared by 1 base and J by 4 bases, with 11 bases between. Looked up from germline, CDR1 is SGHTA and CDR2 is FQGNSA. The CDR3 protein is CASSLGRVGYNEQFF. DNA for the CDR3: TGTGCCAGCAGCTTAGGAAGGGTTGGGTACAATGAGCAGTTCTTC.

This clonotype was detected ten times or more. This chain links TRBV7-9 with TRBJ2-5; D possibly corresponds to TRBD2 (6 bases). Germline V gene data show CDR1 as SEHNR and CDR2 as FQNEAQ (reference sequence). V gave up 4 bases and J gave up 7 bases, with 19 bases separating them. The CDR3 has 15 amino acids. The CDR3 DNA follows: TGTGCCAGCAGCTCAACCCCGCGGATGGGAGGGACCCAGTACTTC. This sequence encodes CASSSTPRMGGTQYF.

On this clonotype: A read error is possible here, since a much larger clone lies one base away. V is TRBV20-1 and J is TRBJ2-5; 7 bases match TRBD1. Germline assignment: CDR1 DFQATT and CDR2 SNEGSKA (reference sequence). J gave up 7 bases and V 5 bases, and 7 bases lay outside the gene matches. The CDR3 consists of 12 residues. The CDR3 nucleotides read TGCAGTGCTTCCGGGACAGAAGGGACCCAGTACTTC. Its translation is CSASGTEGTQYF.

This clonotype has ten or more counts. The DNA of the CDR3 is TGCAGTGCCTCCAGTCTAGCGGCTAGCACAGATACGCAGTATTTT. This translates into CSASSLAASTDTQYF. The gene calls are TRBV20-1 and TRBJ2-3; 7 nucleotides match TRBD2. This CDR3 has 15 residues. Per germline, CDR1 DFQATT and CDR2 SNEGSKA (reference sequence). With 6 bases clipped from V and 0 bases from J, the junction kept 9 bases outside the gene matches.

As for this clonotype: The junction does not match germline at one end; this may be a read error. The chain uses TRBV4-1 and TRBJ2-5; 10 nucleotides align to TRBD2. Germline V gene sequence: CDR1 MGHRA, CDR2 YSYEKL. The CDR3 consists of 17 residues. The CDR3 protein is CASSQDRGLAVRETQYF. The CDR3, as DNA: TGTGCCAGCAGCCAAGATCGAGGACTAGCGGTTAGAGAGACCCAGTACTTC.

This clonotype was recorded many times. V and J are TRBV20-1 and TRBJ2-5; D remains unclear. This CDR3 is built from 12 residues. V lost 6 bases to trimming and J lost 3 bases, with 11 bases between them. Germline CDR1 and CDR2: DFQATT and SNEGSKA (reference sequence). The CDR3 DNA reads as TGCAGTGCGGCGTCCCAAGAAGAGACCCAGTACTTC. Its translation is CSAASQEETQYF.

This clonotype was recorded a few times. The chain employs TRBV7-9 and TRBJ2-7; the match to TRBD1 covers 10 bases. J gave up 4 bases and V 4 bases, and 7 bases lay outside the gene matches. The length of the CDR3 is 15 residues. Germline-derived CDR1 and CDR2 are SEHNR and FQNEAQ (reference sequence). In DNA, the CDR3 is TGTGCCAGCAGCTCCGGGACAGGGGTTCGTTACGAGCAGTACTTC. This codes for CASSSGTGVRYEQYF.

The sample holds a few counts of this clonotype. This rearrangement joins TRBV19 to TRBJ2-7; possible D gene TRBD2, 6 bases. The CDR3 runs 14 residues. V was clipped by 10 bases and J by 6 bases, with 22 bases between them. Per the germline V gene, CDR1 is LNHDA and CDR2 is SQIVND (reference sequence). This chain's CDR3 is CATERPGLSLEQYF. Written as DNA, the CDR3 is TGTGCCACCGAACGACCGGGACTTTCCCTCGAGCAGTACTTC.

This clonotype came up once. V is TRBV20-1 and J is TRBJ2-1; D tentatively fits TRBD1 or TRBD2 (5 bases each). V dropped 4 bases and J dropped 7 bases, with 17 bases sitting between them. Germline V lookup: CDR1 DFQATT, CDR2 SNEGSKA (reference sequence). CDR3 length: 14 residues. The CDR3, as DNA: TGCAGTGCTACGGGGCATGGAAGGAATAATGAGCAGTTCTTC. It codes for CSATGHGRNNEQFF.

This clonotype was counted at least ten times. The chain uses TRBV20-1 and TRBJ2-3; the D is unclear. The CDR3 is made up of 13 amino acids. Germline loops: CDR1 DFQATT, CDR2 SNEGSKA (reference sequence). V lost 2 bases, J lost 5 bases, and 11 bases lay in between. CDR3 region: CSARSPTQDTQYF. CDR3 nucleotides: TGCAGTGCTAGATCCCCGACTCAAGATACGCAGTATTTT.

This clonotype was seen repeatedly, ten times or more. V gene TRBV12-3 or TRBV12-4 combines with J gene TRBJ2-3, with 11 bases that match TRBD2. With 5 bases clipped from V and 3 bases from J, the junction kept 1 base outside the gene matches. This CDR3 comprises 14 residues. In DNA form, the CDR3 reads TGTGCCAGCAGTACTAGCGGGAGTACAGATACGCAGTATTTT. This translates into CASSTSGSTDTQYF.

The chain combines TRBV4-1 with TRBJ1-2; D is perhaps TRBD1 (6 bases). CDR1 MGHRA and CDR2 YSYEKL come from the germline V gene. The CDR3 has 16 amino acids. Between the trimmed V and J ends, which lost 3 bases and 2 bases, there was a span of 16 bases. The CDR3 sequence is CASSHFLQGQNYGYTF. CDR3 nucleotides: TGCGCCAGCAGCCATTTCCTGCAGGGGCAGAACTATGGCTACACCTTC.

Details on this clonotype: A read error is possible here, since a much larger clone lies one base away. The gene calls are TRBV20-1 and TRBJ2-1; unclear D gene. Germline V gene sequence: CDR1 DFQATT, CDR2 SNEGSKA (reference sequence). V lost 8 bases and J lost 8, with 10 bases in between. The CDR3 runs to 10 residues. CDR3 coding DNA: TGCAGTCACCAAGGGTATGAGCAGTTCTTC. Translating gives CSHQGYEQFF.

A remark on this clonotype: The germline gene is not matched at one end of the junction; a read error may be the cause. The rearrangement uses TRBV7-2 and TRBJ2-1, with unresolved D. This CDR3 has 13 residues. Germline CDR1 is SGHTA and CDR2 is FQGNSA. CDR3 sequence reads: CASSLGAYNEKFF. In nucleotides, the CDR3 is TGTGCCAGCAGCCTAGGAGCGTACAATGAGAAGTTCTTC.

This clonotype was recorded a few times. The chain is built from TRBV7-9 and TRBJ2-3, with D tentatively TRBD1 (6 bases). The V gene's germline CDR1 is SEHNR and CDR2 FQNEAQ (reference sequence). V was cut by 4 bases and J by 2 bases, with 13 bases left in between. This CDR3 comprises 15 residues. The CDR3 region is CASSSQGLATDTQYF. CDR3 sequence (DNA): TGTGCCAGCAGCTCCCAGGGGTTAGCCACAGATACGCAGTATTTT.

This clonotype was found many times. V is TRBV2 and J is TRBJ1-6; no clear D gene. CDR1 and CDR2 (germline): SNHLY, FYNNEI. The CDR3 contains 15 residues. V was shortened by 7 bases and J by 4 bases, with 14 bases between the two germline ends. DNA of the CDR3: TGTGCCAGCAATATAGACGGACGTTATAATTCACCCCTCCACTTT. Residues: CASNIDGRYNSPLHF. Using reference TRBV2 and TRBJ1-6 for the parts outside the CDR3, the full variable domain is EPEVTQTPSHQVTQMGQEVILRCVPISNHLYFYWYRQILGQKVEFLVSFYNNEISEKSEIFDDQFSVERPDGSNFTLKIRSTKLEDSAMYFCASNIDGRYNSPLHFGNGTRLTVT.

This clonotype appeared many times. The chain couples TRBV2 to TRBJ2-1, with D tentatively TRBD1 (5 bases). The CDR3 length is 13 residues. The germline gives CDR1 SNHLY, CDR2 FYNNEI. Trimming took 4 bases from V and 2 from J, leaving 6 bases between them. This CDR3 is CASSVTAYNEQFF. CDR3 coding DNA: TGTGCCAGCAGTGTGACAGCCTACAATGAGCAGTTCTTC.

This clonotype appeared a few times. One end of the junction fails to match germline, which may point to a read error. The gene calls are TRBV4-1 and TRBJ1-4; perhaps TRBD1 as D (5 bases). Looked up from germline, CDR1 is MGHRA and CDR2 is YSYEKL. The CDR3 consists of 16 residues. CDR3 sequence: CASSRSHAGTNEKLLF. The CDR3 nucleotides are TGCGCCAGCAGCCGATCTCATGCGGGGACTAATGAAAAACTGCTTTTT.

With regard to this clonotype: This may come from a read error, since a much larger clone is one base off. This chain uses TRBV20-1 with TRBJ1-2; D is ambiguous. From germline, CDR1 is DFQATT and CDR2 SNEGSKA (reference sequence). This CDR3 has 11 amino acids. The CDR3 is CIAIFNYGYTF. CDR3 DNA sequence: TGCATTGCTATCTTTAACTATGGCTACACCTTC.

For this clonotype: A much bigger clone sits one base away, suggesting this may be a read error. The rearrangement links TRBV20-1 to TRBJ2-1; 9 bases are shared with TRBD2. Germline V gene data show CDR1 as DFQATT and CDR2 as SNEGSKA (reference sequence). The CDR3 sequence is 14 residues long. The CDR3 loop is CSAREPSGDNDQFF. The DNA of the CDR3 is TGCAGTGCTAGAGAGCCTAGCGGGGACAATGATCAGTTCTTC.

This chain connects TRBV11-2 to TRBJ1-4; D gene uncertain. The CDR3 length is 14 residues. V lost 5 bases, J lost 2 bases, and 9 bases lay in between. Germline V lookup: CDR1 SGHAT, CDR2 FQNNGV. CDR3 sequence: CASSPAWTNEKLFF. CDR3 DNA: TGTGCCAGCAGCCCGGCCTGGACTAATGAAAAACTGTTTTTT.

This clonotype was counted ten times or more. The chain uses TRBV27 and TRBJ2-1, with 8 bases aligning to TRBD1. From germline, CDR1 is MNHEY and CDR2 SMNVEV (reference sequence). V was pared by 3 bases and J by 9 bases, with 7 bases of the junction left unmatched. The CDR3 length is 14 residues. The CDR3, as DNA: TGTGCCAGCAGTTTTTTTGGACAGGGCTTTGAGCAGTTCTTC. As protein: CASSFFGQGFEQFF.

A few counts support this clonotype. J is TRBJ1-2 and V is TRBV19; D call uncertain. CDR3 length: 12 amino acids. Germline loops: CDR1 LNHDA, CDR2 SQIVND (reference sequence). V shed 3 bases and J shed 8 bases, with 10 bases lying between them. CDR3 coding DNA: TGTGCCAGTAGTATGGGCCCGGCGGGCTACACCTTC. Its translation is CASSMGPAGYTF.

The chain uses TRBV10-3 and TRBJ1-1, with D perhaps matching TRBD1 (6 bases). Germline CDR1 ENHRY, CDR2 SYGVKD. With 4 bases removed from V and 1 base from J, the gap between germline ends came to 10 bases. CDR3 size: 14 residues. CDR3 coding DNA: TGTGCCATCAGTGGGAGAGGGGGGAACACTGAAGCTTTCTTT. This translates into CAISGRGGNTEAFF.

This clonotype occurred a few times. The chain recombines TRBV25-1 with TRBJ2-1, with TRBD2 matching over 14 bases. Looked up from germline, CDR1 is MGHDK and CDR2 is SYGVNS. This CDR3 is built from 15 residues. Losses at the gene ends were 6 bases for V and 10 bases for J; bases not matched to a gene: 8. CDR3 residues: CASREETSGRDEQFF. The CDR3 region has the DNA TGTGCCAGCAGGGAAGAGACTAGCGGGAGGGACGAGCAGTTCTTC.

This clonotype showed up just a few times. The chain recombines TRBV29-1 with TRBJ1-2; no clear D. This CDR3 has 12 amino acids. From germline, CDR1 is SQVTM and CDR2 ANQGSEA. V was shortened by 7 bases and J by 4 bases, with 13 bases between the two germline ends. CDR3 loop: CSAEPEGYGYTF. In DNA form, the CDR3 reads TGCAGCGCCGAGCCGGAGGGCTATGGCTACACCTTC.

Comment on this clonotype: A read error is possible here, since a much larger clone lies one base away. The V and J genes are TRBV4-1 and TRBJ2-7; TRBD1 might be the D (5 bases). V dropped 2 bases and J dropped 1 base, with 12 bases sitting between them. CDR1 and CDR2 (germline): MGHRA, YSYEKL. This CDR3 has 15 residues. The CDR3 spells CASSQLVQASYEQYF. For the CDR3, the DNA is TGCGCCAGCAGCCAACTTGTACAGGCGTCCTACGAGCAGTACTTC.

Regarding this clonotype: The junction departs from the called germline gene at one end, perhaps through a read error. The J gene is TRBJ1-6, the V gene TRBV6-6; D unclear. This CDR3 comprises 14 residues. The V gene's germline CDR1 is MNHNY and CDR2 SVGAGI (reference sequence). CDR3 coding DNA: TGTGCCAGCAGTTTCGGACGGACTAATTCGCCCCTCCACTTT. As protein: CASSFGRTNSPLHF.

This clonotype was picked up a small number of times. An end of the junction differs from the germline gene, which may be a read error. J is TRBJ2-5 and V is TRBV11-2; TRBD1 might be the D (5 bases). Per germline, CDR1 SGHAT and CDR2 FQNNGV. The length of the CDR3 is 16 residues. DNA of the CDR3: TGTGCCAGCAGCTTACCCTGGGGCTCCTGGGTGGAGACCCGGTACTTC. Its protein product is CASSLPWGSWVETRYF.

Ten or more counts support this clonotype. The chain uses TRBV2 and TRBJ2-1; a weak D match, TRBD1 (5 bases). This CDR3 spans 15 amino acids. The germline V and J ends were trimmed by 2 bases and 5 bases, with 13 bases remaining between them. Germline CDR1 and CDR2: SNHLY and FYNNEI. The CDR3 reads CASSERGTYNNEQFF. The CDR3 coding sequence is TGTGCCAGCAGTGAAAGGGGAACCTATAACAATGAGCAGTTCTTC.